This T cell receptor (beta chain) originates from a study of cytomegalovirus exposure and HLA in healthy donors. In the study overall: Some 85 million unique TCRs from HLA-typed donors were held in an early data release. Findings and limits, study-wide: Accurate prediction of HLA-A and HLA-B alleles (for most subjects) was reportedly achieved from TCR beta sequences. Sequencing had likely introduced a cluster of highly shared sequence variants as an artifact.

About this clone: Its antigen remains unknown.

13 Jbeta primers and 60 Vbeta primers were used for the PCR. The assay was immunoSEQ multiplex PCR, and TCRdb's table has in-frame clones only and misses some. The sample includes about 85,000 clones, more than 75% seen only once; the top ten take around a quarter. CDR3 size: 16 residues. Germline values: CDR1 LNHDA, CDR2 SQIVND (reference sequence). V lost 6 bases, J lost 0 bases, and 15 bases lay in between. This TCR came from a woman aged 45-65 years in good health and CMV-seropositive. The source material was PBMCs. V usage is TRBV19 and J usage is TRBJ1-5; a weak D match, TRBD1 (5 bases). Here the CDR3 DNA reads TGTGCCAGTAGCCGGAGAGGAGGGGTTAGCAATCAGCCCCAGCATTTT. This codes for CASSRRGGVSNQPQHF.